Below are 4 T cell receptor beta chains sequenced from a single sample in a study of blood T cell repertoires in COVID-19. Libraries were prepared by immunoSEQ multiplex PCR; TCRdb keeps only in-frame clonotypes and omits some of them. The repertoire includes about 69,000 clones, over 75% of them detected once, and about 3.2% sits in the top ten. The sample was peripheral blood. These receptors came from a man older than 75 with acute or convalescent COVID-19.

On this clone itself: This specimen includes other DNA sequences encoding the same CDR3. J is TRBJ1-5 and V is TRBV6-5; D might be TRBD1 (6 bases). Germline CDR1 MNHEY, CDR2 SVGAGI. Trimming took off 0 bases at V and 5 bases at J, with 11 bases between the two ends. This CDR3 has 15 amino acids. The CDR3 DNA reads as TGTGCCAGCAGTTACTCGTGGACAGCTGATCAGCCCCAGCATTTT. Its protein is CASSYSWTADQPQHF.

As to this clone: Other DNA sequences from this sample encode an identical CDR3 as well. The chain joins TRBV7-6 to TRBJ2-3; 12 bases are shared with TRBD2. Trimming removed 5 bases from V and 4 bases from J; junction bases left unmatched: 4. The CDR3 extends over 15 amino acids. Per germline, CDR1 SGHVS and CDR2 FNYEAQ. This CDR3 reads CASSLRLAGADTQYF. The CDR3 region has the DNA TGTGCCAGCAGCCTACGACTAGCGGGAGCAGATACGCAGTATTTT. Supplemented by reference TRBV7-6 and TRBJ2-3, the full variable domain reads GAGVSQSPRYKVTKRGQDVALRCDPISGHVSLYWYRQALGQGPEFLTYFNYEAQQDKSGLPNDRFSAERPEGSISTLTIQRTEQRDSAMYRCASSLRLAGADTQYFGPGTRLTVL.

This sequence joins TRBV2 and TRBJ2-7; D not certain. The V end lost 0 bases, the J end lost 3 bases, and 6 bases lay between the germline ends. The CDR3 runs 13 residues. Germline assignment: CDR1 SNHLY and CDR2 FYNNEI. CDR3 in DNA: TGTGCCAGCAGTGAAGCGCCGGGCTACGAGCAGTACTTC. It specifies CASSEAPGYEQYF.

This chain links TRBV11-3 with TRBJ2-3; tentative D call: TRBD2 (5 bases). The V and J ends lost 1 base and 4 bases respectively, with 15 bases between them. Germline CDR1 reads SGHNT; CDR2 reads YENEEA. The CDR3 runs 16 residues. The CDR3 region has the DNA TGTGCCAGCAGCTTAGTTAACCCCGGACTTCCAGATACGCAGTATTTT. It translates to CASSLVNPGLPDTQYF.